The 2 T cell receptor beta chains reported below all come from one sample, sequenced in a study of long-term antiretroviral therapy in people with HIV. A v3.0 immunoSEQ assay was performed at survey level. Profiling relied on immunoSEQ multiplex PCR, and the TCRdb table lists in-frame clones only, not all of them. The sample consists of some 23,000 clones, roughly 78% of them appearing once. This sample comprised unsorted PBMCs, obtained 1.2 years after starting antiretroviral therapy. These receptors were collected from a woman aged 40 to 50 with HIV.

The chain has TRBV6-5 and TRBJ2-7, with D possibly called TRBD1 or TRBD2 (5 bases each). Germline V lookup: CDR1 MNHEY, CDR2 SVGAGI. The CDR3 sequence is 14 residues long. Trimming shortened V by 4 bases and J by 6 bases, and 16 bases separated the two germline ends. The CDR3: CASSLPGRTSEQYF. CDR3 coding DNA: TGTGCCAGCAGTTTACCGGGACGGACCTCCGAGCAGTACTTC.

The chain links TRBV6-4 to TRBJ2-1; 9 bases fit TRBD2. The CDR3 totals 15 residues. J was trimmed by 5 bases and V by 0 bases; bases with no gene match: 2. The germline gives CDR1 MRHNA, CDR2 SNTAGT. The CDR3 DNA sequence: TGTGCCAGCAGTGACTCGAGCGGGGGGAACAATGAGCAGTTCTTC. Amino acids: CASSDSSGGNNEQFF.